This TCR beta chain emerged from a study of molecular identifiers for immune sequencing clone quantification. One entry per CDR3 protein, called by TCRdb with MiXCR from the PCR reads. This sample has some 590,000 distinct CDR3 sequences, with about 25% found just once. This clonotype was observed a few times. Sequencing used naive CD8+ T cells from blood, with Jurkat cell RNA spiked in. Documented subset: FACS-sorted CD8+CD4-CCR7+CD45RA+ naive T cells. This receptor was obtained from a human donor in good health. Some libraries in this study had Jurkat cell RNA spiked in.

For the CDR3, the DNA is TGTGCCAGCAGCCTGGGGGCCCACCACTCGAGGAGCTCCTACGAGCAGTACTTC. The encoded protein is CASSLGAHHSRSSYEQYF. The rearrangement uses TRBV28 and TRBJ2-7, with D maybe TRBD1 (6 bases). V was pared by 6 bases and J by 0 bases, with 24 bases between. Germline CDR1 and CDR2: MDHEN and SYDVKM. CDR3 length: 18 residues.